This TCR beta chain derives from a study of cytomegalovirus exposure and HLA in healthy donors (dated by TCRdb to 2015 to 2018). Turning to the overall study: A later analysis indicated that the 130 or so validation repertoires were generated on the platform also employed for the 650 to 850 repertoires of the first cohort. A separate validation cohort of roughly 110 different subjects was used in addition to the 666-subject first cohort. To predict cytomegalovirus infection status, the study brought together high-throughput TCR immunosequencing, statistical association of individual TCRs with disease status, and machine learning. The study aimed to test whether cataloging public T cell receptors could reveal signatures of past pathogen exposure. Summary of the overall study and its limitations: The classifier was reported to diagnose cytomegalovirus status with high specificity and sensitivity in both the original and validation cohorts. It was suggested by the authors that the approach could potentially be generalized to other disease states and immunological phenotypes. All 120 or so repertoires were used to score co-occurrence in the validation cohort in a later analysis, because that analysis had no HLA typing for the cohort. Most TCR sequences were seen in very few donors, while some public TCRs were found in many individuals. The study listed 164 TCR beta chains as associated with cytomegalovirus. A few of the identified cytomegalovirus-associated TCR beta chains were confirmed in vitro to be specific for cytomegalovirus antigens. In a later analysis, TCRs clustered in the first cohort were found to also tend to co-occur in the approximately 120 validation repertoires, with about 93% of cluster scores above 0.

A remark on this clone: Its antigen is currently not known. Nothing much larger sits one base from this clone, and base qualities are not available. Other DNA sequences in this sample translate to the same CDR3.

The donors were included in the validation cohort of 90 to 150 subjects, a group kept apart from the roughly 610-subject first cohort. The library was built by means of the immunoSEQ multiplex PCR assay. The study's own analysis went as follows. A statistical classification framework was developed to diagnose cytomegalovirus status using the catalog of TCR beta chain sequences. The table was pulled from immuneACCESS by TCRdb, which kept in-frame rearrangements only. Such tables lose some clones; where checked, under half of the loss comes from unresolved V genes, and the rest has no known cause. The V and J calls and clone size were taken over from that table, and D and trimming were inferred from the DNA. The sample table holds more than 250,000 clones, of which around 90% were seen once. Clones ranked in the top ten supply about 1% of the sample. The CDR3 goes from the cysteine to the phenylalanine over 13 residues. The entry retains the CDR3 DNA only, 39 bases that are in frame from base 1. Taken from the germline V gene (reference sequence), the CDR1 and CDR2 loops are MNHEY and SMNVEV. V lost 0 bases and J lost 5 bases; the stretch between them is 5 bases long.

The chain joins TRBV27 to TRBJ1-5; the D gene is unclear. The source is a young woman in good health and CMV-seropositive. Sequencing was done on a sample of PBMCs. The CDR3 has the sequence CASSLSRDQPQHF. The DNA sequence is TGTGCCAGCAGTTTATCACGAGATCAGCCCCAGCATTTT.